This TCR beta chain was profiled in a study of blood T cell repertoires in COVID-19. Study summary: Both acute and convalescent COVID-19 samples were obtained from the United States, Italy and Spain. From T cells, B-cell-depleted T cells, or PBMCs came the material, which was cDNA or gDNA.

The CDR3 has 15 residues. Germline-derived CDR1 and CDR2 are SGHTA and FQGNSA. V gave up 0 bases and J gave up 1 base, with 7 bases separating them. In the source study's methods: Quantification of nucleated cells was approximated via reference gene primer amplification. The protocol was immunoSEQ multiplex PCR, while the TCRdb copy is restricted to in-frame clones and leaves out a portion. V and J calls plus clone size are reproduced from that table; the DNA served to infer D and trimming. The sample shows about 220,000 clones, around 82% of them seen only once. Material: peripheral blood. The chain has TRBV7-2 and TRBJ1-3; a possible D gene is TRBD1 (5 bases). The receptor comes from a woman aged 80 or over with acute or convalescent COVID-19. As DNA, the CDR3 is TGTGCCAGCAGCTTAGCGGGGGGGTCTGGAAACACCATATATTTT. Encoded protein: CASSLAGGSGNTIYF.